The following is a T cell receptor (beta chain) sequence with its context. Here immunoSEQ multiplex PCR was the method, and the copy in TCRdb shows in-frame clones only, minus some. This table has 55,000 to 70,000 clones, around 84% appearing once. CDR1 MNHEY and CDR2 SMNVEV come from the germline V gene (reference sequence). The ends lost 0 bases at V and 0 bases at J; junction bases unmatched: 11. There are 21 residues in the CDR3. This record comes from a study of OX40 agonist ivuxolimab in advanced cancers. Sampling times: baseline, cycle 4 day 1, cycle 7 day 1. This specimen was CD4+ or CD8+ T cells sorted from blood, taken in a trial of the OX40 agonist ivuxolimab. This clonotype was obtained from an adult with an advanced solid tumor such as melanoma, head and neck, liver or kidney cancer. V and J are TRBV27 and TRBJ2-6; 10 bases match TRBD1. CDR3 bases: TGTGCCAGCAGTTTATCCATATTAAAGGGACAGGGGACCTCTGGGGCCAACGTCCTGACTTTC. Translated: CASSLSILKGQGTSGANVLTF.